The 18 T cell receptor beta chains below were found in one sample sequenced in a study of blood T cell repertoires in COVID-19. Measured with immunoSEQ multiplex PCR; TCRdb has only the in-frame clones, and not every one. Here the sample spans 70,000 or so clones, more than 80% being singletons. The sequencing sample was made of peripheral blood. Source of these receptors: an elderly woman with active or convalescent COVID-19.

The chain recombines TRBV28 with TRBJ2-7, with 10 nucleotides matching TRBD1. CDR1 MDHEN and CDR2 SYDVKM come from the germline V gene. Trimming at V came to 5 bases and at J to 4 bases, leaving 8 bases not matched to a gene. The CDR3 is made up of 15 amino acids. The CDR3 protein is CASSPTGQGIYEQYF. Written as DNA, the CDR3 is TGTGCCAGCAGTCCGACGGGACAGGGGATATACGAGCAGTACTTC.

The chain combines TRBV5-1 with TRBJ2-7; D is possibly TRBD1 (6 bases). There are 13 residues in the CDR3. The V gene's germline CDR1 is SGHRS and CDR2 YFSETQ. The V gene lost 5 bases and the J gene lost 3 bases, with 12 bases spanning the gap. CDR3 nucleotide sequence: TGCGCCAGCAGTTATGGACAGCTCTACGAGCAGTACTTC. It is translated as CASSYGQLYEQYF.

As concerns this clone: Within the sample, other DNA sequences also encode this same CDR3. The gene calls are TRBV5-5 and TRBJ1-5; perhaps TRBD1 as D (5 bases). The CDR3 is 15 residues long. Germline V gives CDR1 SGHKS, CDR2 YYEKEE (reference sequence). The germline V and J ends were trimmed by 2 bases and 7 bases, with 16 bases remaining between them. CDR3 DNA sequence: TGTGCCAGCAGCTTCCAGGGCTCGATTGGGCAGCCCCAGCATTTT. Its protein is CASSFQGSIGQPQHF.

This clone was found a few times. The chain employs TRBV12-3 or TRBV12-4 and TRBJ1-2, with D unresolved. CDR3 length: 12 residues. Trimming stripped 5 bases from V and 6 bases from J, with 10 bases between. DNA for the CDR3: TGTGCCAGCAGTCTCGAGAGGAATGGCTACACCTTC. Translated: CASSLERNGYTF.

This clone has just a few counts. The chain recombines TRBV6-5 with TRBJ1-4; 9 nucleotides align to TRBD1. CDR1 is MNHEY and CDR2 is SVGAGI in the germline V gene. Losses at the gene ends were 2 bases for V and 7 bases for J; bases not matched to a gene: 2. This CDR3 has 14 amino acids. CDR3 nucleotide sequence: TGTGCCAGCAGTTACCGGGACAGGGTTGAAAAACTGTTTTTT. Protein: CASSYRDRVEKLFF.

The chain links TRBV30 to TRBJ2-7, with D perhaps TRBD1 (6 bases). V dropped 0 bases and J dropped 4 bases, with 10 bases sitting between them. The CDR3 is 13 amino acids. Germline V gene sequence: CDR1 GTSNPN, CDR2 SVGIG (reference sequence). CDR3 residues: CAWSVEGDYEQYF. The DNA for the CDR3 is TGTGCCTGGAGTGTAGAGGGGGATTACGAGCAGTACTTC.

The chain combines TRBV7-2 with TRBJ2-7; 9 bases map to TRBD1. Germline V gene lookup returns CDR1 SGHTA and CDR2 FQGNSA. The CDR3 is made up of 14 amino acids. With V trimmed by 8 bases and J by 3 bases, 8 bases remained unmatched. The CDR3 is CASARGQGGYEQYF. The DNA for the CDR3 is TGTGCCAGCGCGAGGGGACAGGGAGGCTACGAGCAGTACTTC. Supplemented by reference TRBV7-2 and TRBJ2-7, the full variable domain reads GAGVSQSPSNKVTEKGKDVELRCDPISGHTALYWYRQSLGQGLEFLIYFQGNSAPDKSGLPSDRFSAERTGGSVSTLTIQRTQQEDSAVYLCASARGQGGYEQYFGPGTRLTVT.

J is TRBJ2-2 and V is TRBV6-5, with 9 bases identical to TRBD1. CDR3 length: 16 amino acids. V shed 2 bases, J shed 1 base, and the junction held 2 bases outside the gene matches. In germline, CDR1 is MNHEY, CDR2 SVGAGI. The CDR3 region has the DNA TGTGCCAGCAGTTACGGGGGACAGGGGAACACCGGGGAGCTGTTTTTT. It codes for CASSYGGQGNTGELFF.

V and J are TRBV6-4 and TRBJ2-2; the D is unclear. Germline V gene sequence: CDR1 MRHNA, CDR2 SNTAGT. CDR3 size: 15 residues. Deletions cut 3 bases from V and 1 base from J, with 9 bases between. The CDR3 nucleotides read TGTGCCAGCAGTGAGTCCCTAGGGAACACCGGGGAGCTGTTTTTT. This gives the protein CASSESLGNTGELFF.

As DNA, the CDR3 is TGTGCCAGCACGGGGTTCTCTGGAAACACCATATATTTT. Protein sequence: CASTGFSGNTIYF. The chain joins TRBV6-5 to TRBJ1-3; D remains unclear. The CDR3 runs to 13 residues. Germline V gene lookup returns CDR1 MNHEY and CDR2 SVGAGI. The V gene lost 7 bases and the J gene lost 0 bases, with 7 bases spanning the gap.

This chain uses TRBV29-1 with TRBJ2-7; D remains unclear. Trimming removed 4 bases at V and 5 bases at J, with 6 bases between. Germline CDR1 reads SQVTM; CDR2 reads ANQGSEA. The length of the CDR3 is 10 residues. The CDR3 sequence is CSVGLHEQYF. CDR3 nucleotide sequence: TGCAGCGTTGGTCTCCACGAGCAGTACTTC.

The genes are TRBV2 and TRBJ1-1, with a weak D call TRBD1 (5 bases). The CDR3 runs 14 residues. Germline V lookup: CDR1 SNHLY, CDR2 FYNNEI. Trimming took 10 bases from V and 0 from J, leaving 15 bases between them. In nucleotides, the CDR3 is TGTGCCACAACCACCCCGGGGGTGAACACTGAAGCTTTCTTT. Protein: CATTTPGVNTEAFF.

The rearrangement links TRBV21-1 to TRBJ1-3; TRBD1, the D gene given by the table, was not confirmed from the DNA. TRBV21-1 has pseudogene status. The CDR3 covers 16 residues. The CDR3 here is CASSKTGQFSGNTIYF. In DNA form, the CDR3 reads TGTGCCAGCAGCAAAACAGGGCAATTCTCTGGAAACACCATATATTTT.

This clone turned up a few times. This chain links TRBV19 with TRBJ2-2; TRBD2 is a possible D gene (7 bases). The V end was cut by 1 base, the J end by 6 bases, with 9 bases between. Germline V gene data show CDR1 as LNHDA and CDR2 as SQIVND (reference sequence). This CDR3 is 14 amino acids long. The CDR3 loop reads CASSIAGGPGELFF. The CDR3 region has the DNA TGTGCCAGTAGTATAGCGGGGGGCCCCGGGGAGCTGTTTTTT.

The chain couples TRBV7-8 to TRBJ1-1, with D possibly TRBD1 on 5 matching bases. CDR3 length equals 14 residues. The germline V gene has CDR1 SGHVS and CDR2 FQNEAQ. Trimming stripped 5 bases from V and 3 bases from J, with 13 bases between. The CDR3 coding sequence is TGTGCCAGCAGCCCCCGGGGGGTTGACACTGAAGCTTTCTTT. Protein sequence: CASSPRGVDTEAFF.

The chain couples TRBV6-5 to TRBJ1-2, with D possibly TRBD1 on 5 matching bases. The CDR3 loop spans 13 amino acids. With 10 bases removed from V and 4 bases from J, the gap between germline ends came to 16 bases. The germline CDR1 and CDR2 sequences are MNHEY and SVGAGI. The CDR3 coding sequence is TGTGCCACCGTGCGACCGGGGGGCTATGGCTACACCTTC. This encodes CATVRPGGYGYTF.

The V call is TRBV7-6, the J call TRBJ2-3, with a weak D call TRBD2 (6 bases). CDR3 length: 15 residues. Germline-derived CDR1 and CDR2 are SGHVS and FNYEAQ. V gave up 5 bases and J gave up 6 bases, with 18 bases separating them. CDR3 region: CASSRIQGGADTQYF. DNA for the CDR3: TGTGCCAGCAGCCGAATCCAAGGAGGGGCCGATACGCAGTATTTT.

The chain employs TRBV9 and TRBJ2-3, with D possibly being TRBD2 (8 bases). With 1 base removed from V and 4 bases from J, the gap between germline ends came to 22 bases. The CDR3 sequence is 18 residues long. Germline loops: CDR1 SGDLS, CDR2 YYNGEE. The CDR3 is CASSVRQGGASGPDTQYF. In nucleotides, the CDR3 is TGTGCCAGCAGCGTAAGGCAGGGGGGCGCTAGCGGGCCAGATACGCAGTATTTT.